This T cell receptor beta chain was identified during a study of post-analysis software for immune sequencing data. The wider study: Relapsing-remitting, secondary progressive and progressive-relapsing forms made up the multiple sclerosis disease courses.

Trimming removed 3 bases at V and 5 bases at J, with 13 bases between. Germline CDR1 and CDR2: LGHDT and YNNKEL (reference sequence). The CDR3 runs 14 residues. To note about this clonotype: What it recognizes is unknown.

Study observations and caveats: Several TRBV segments (TRBV5-6, TRBV5-1 and TRBV20-1 among them) occurred more frequently in patients than in controls. Samples from one preparation batch, clustered by F measure, grouped strongly together.

Researchers reported that TCR beta cDNA libraries carried unique molecular identifiers. The yield from about 1 to 10 million T cells was around 500,000 cDNA molecules in total. TCRdb re-called the PCR reads with MiXCR, one entry per CDR3 protein. This table has about 540,000 distinct CDR3 sequences, approximately 31% appearing once. This TCR came from a girl under 18 with multiple sclerosis. V gene TRBV3-1 combines with J gene TRBJ2-5; D not certain. What was sequenced was blood. CDR3 coding DNA: TGTGCCAGCAGCCAGCCGCTTGGGCGGGAGACCCAGTACTTC. This encodes CASSQPLGRETQYF.